Each of the 19 T cell receptor beta chains below was sequenced from the same sample in a study of vaccination effects on CD4 cells after COVID-19. No antigen has been assigned to these receptors. Prior to sequencing, the ViraFEST assay stimulated PBMC with viral peptide pools, which expanded the antigen-specific CD4+ T cells. The culture ran for around nine days, and then CD4+ T cells were isolated. Infection dated between March and December 2020, before the Alpha, Beta and Delta variants reached the United States. The data were produced by immunoSEQ multiplex PCR, yet TCRdb's version contains in-frame clones alone and is incomplete. The sample carries tens of thousands of clones, roughly 73% recorded once. The specimen comprised CD4+ T cells from PBMCs cultured with HIV peptides, sampled before COVID-19 vaccination. Sample subset: HIV-1 Nef peptide pool negative control/reference culture. These receptors were taken from a human donor who had a prior SARS-CoV-2 infection.

This sequence joins TRBV5-1 and TRBJ2-3, with TRBD2 matching over 11 bases. The CDR3 consists of 17 residues. The V gene end was trimmed by 1 base and the J gene end by 2 bases; junction bases not matched to a gene: 6. Germline CDR1 SGHRS, CDR2 YFSETQ. The CDR3 loop is CASSLWASGGPTDTQYF. The CDR3 DNA reads TGCGCCAGCAGCTTGTGGGCTAGCGGGGGGCCCACAGATACGCAGTATTTT.

J is TRBJ2-7 and V is TRBV5-4, with 9 bases fitting TRBD1. The CDR3 runs to 14 residues. CDR1 is SGHNT, CDR2 YYREEE, per germline (reference sequence). The junction had 6 bases not matched to a gene; V was cut back by 0 bases and J by 8 bases. The CDR3 DNA reads TGTGCCAGCAGCTTGGCCGGGGACAGGGTAAAGCAGTACTTC. It translates to CASSLAGDRVKQYF. The full variable domain, with the rest looked up from reference TRBV5-4 and TRBJ2-7, is ETGVTQSPTHLIKTRGQQVTLRCSSQSGHNTVSWYQQALGQGPQFIFQYYREEENGRGNFPPRFSGLQFPNYSSELNVNALELDDSALYLCASSLAGDRVKQYFGPGTRLTVT.

The chain recombines TRBV6-5 with TRBJ1-5, with D perhaps matching TRBD1 (5 bases). Germline values: CDR1 MNHEY, CDR2 SVGAGI. The CDR3 is 14 amino acids. Trimming pared 8 bases from V and 0 bases from J, leaving 11 bases between. The CDR3 spells CASGAEYSNQPQHF. CDR3 nucleotides: TGTGCCAGCGGGGCAGAGTATAGCAATCAGCCCCAGCATTTT.

This clone has more than one count but fewer than ten. For the CDR3, the DNA is TGCGCCAGCAGCCTCATACCGGGACCCAACACTGAAGCTTTCTTT. Translating gives CASSLIPGPNTEAFF. V is TRBV5-1 and J is TRBJ1-1, with a weak D call TRBD1 (5 bases). V was trimmed by 4 bases and J by 2 bases, leaving 15 bases between them. In germline, CDR1 is SGHRS, CDR2 YFSETQ. CDR3 length: 15 amino acids. The whole variable domain, filled in from reference TRBV5-1 and TRBJ1-1, reads KAGVTQTPRYLIKTRGQQVTLSCSPISGHRSVSWYQQTPGQGLQFLFEYFSETQRNKGNFPGRFSGRQFSNSRSEMNVSTLELGDSALYLCASSLIPGPNTEAFFGQGTRLTVV.

The chain joins TRBV5-1 to TRBJ2-3; TRBD2 matches 15 bases. CDR1 and CDR2 from the germline V gene are SGHRS and YFSETQ. This CDR3 has 20 residues. V dropped 0 bases and J dropped 3; count of bases not matched to a gene: 11. The CDR3 reads CASSLVNGLAGGPWTDTQYF. Here the CDR3 DNA reads TGCGCCAGCAGCTTGGTGAATGGACTAGCGGGAGGGCCGTGGACAGATACGCAGTATTTT. Based on the CDR3 plus reference TRBV5-1 and TRBJ2-3, the full variable domain is KAGVTQTPRYLIKTRGQQVTLSCSPISGHRSVSWYQQTPGQGLQFLFEYFSETQRNKGNFPGRFSGRQFSNSRSEMNVSTLELGDSALYLCASSLVNGLAGGPWTDTQYFGPGTRLTVL.

The rearrangement joins TRBV7-6 to TRBJ2-3; 12 positions match TRBD2. Trimming cost V 3 bases and J 3 bases; bases outside gene matches: 10. CDR1 and CDR2 (germline): SGHVS, FNYEAQ. There are 18 residues in the CDR3. CDR3 sequence reads: CASSLRPRTSGVTDTQYF. DNA for the CDR3: TGTGCCAGCAGCTTGCGACCGAGGACTAGCGGGGTGACAGATACGCAGTATTTT.

The chain uses TRBV5-1 and TRBJ2-1; D possibly corresponds to TRBD2 (6 bases). The CDR3 runs 15 residues. The germline gives CDR1 SGHRS, CDR2 YFSETQ. V shed 2 bases and J shed 6 bases, with 15 bases lying between them. The CDR3 DNA follows: TGCGCCAGCAGCTTCGACAGAGCGGGCATCAATGAGCAGTTCTTC. This encodes CASSFDRAGINEQFF.

This chain uses TRBV12-3 or TRBV12-4 with TRBJ2-3; unclear D gene. V lost 5 bases, J lost 2 bases, and 5 bases lay in between. The CDR3 is 12 residues long. The CDR3 region is CASSDYTDTQYF. In nucleotides, the CDR3 is TGTGCCAGCAGTGATTACACAGATACGCAGTATTTT.

CDR3 amino acids: CAWSVGDNYGYTF. In DNA, the CDR3 is TGTGCCTGGAGTGTTGGCGATAACTATGGCTACACCTTC. The chain carries TRBV30 and TRBJ1-2; no clear D. The CDR3 consists of 13 residues. The germline V and J ends were trimmed by 0 bases and 1 base, with 6 bases remaining between them. Germline-derived CDR1 and CDR2 are GTSNPN and SVGIG (reference sequence).

V usage is TRBV9 and J usage is TRBJ1-2, with 10 positions matching TRBD1. CDR1 SGDLS and CDR2 YYNGEE come from the germline V gene. V shed 2 bases, J shed 4 bases, and the junction held 11 bases outside the gene matches. The CDR3 consists of 17 residues. Written as DNA, the CDR3 is TGTGCCAGCAGCGTTACCGTGGGGACAGGGGTTGGCTATGGCTACACCTTC. Protein: CASSVTVGTGVGYGYTF.

The chain combines TRBV24-1 with TRBJ2-7, with 8 bases aligning to TRBD2. CDR3 size: 15 residues. After removal of 2 bases from V and 4 bases from J, the junction contained 6 bases not matched to a gene. The germline CDR1 and CDR2 sequences are KGHDR and SFDVKD. In nucleotides, the CDR3 is TGTGCCACCAGTGATTCGACGGGACTAGGGTACGAGCAGTACTTC. It translates to CATSDSTGLGYEQYF.

This clone came up a few times. J is TRBJ2-3 and V is TRBV9; TRBD1 matches 9 bases. This CDR3 contains 15 residues. Germline-derived CDR1 and CDR2 are SGDLS and YYNGEE. V lost 4 bases to trimming and J lost 8 bases; unmatched junction nucleotides: 11. CDR3 DNA sequence: TGTGCCAGCAGCCTGACAGGGGGTTTTGGTGTTACGCAGTATTTT. Its protein product is CASSLTGGFGVTQYF.

The chain carries TRBV25-1 and TRBJ1-1, with D unclear. Germline V gene lookup returns CDR1 MGHDK and CDR2 SYGVNS. The CDR3 length is 12 residues. V was pared by 5 bases and J by 1 base, with 5 bases between. Written as DNA, the CDR3 is TGTGCCAGCAGTCCCGGGAACACTGAAGCTTTCTTT. Protein product: CASSPGNTEAFF.

V and J are TRBV2 and TRBJ1-5; possible D gene TRBD1, 5 bases. The V end lost 6 bases, the J end lost 5 bases, and 17 bases lay between the germline ends. The germline V gene encodes CDR1 SNHLY and CDR2 FYNNEI. This CDR3 has 15 amino acids. Written as DNA, the CDR3 is TGTGCCAGCAGCAGGGACGGAAAGGTCGATCAGCCCCAGCATTTT. As protein: CASSRDGKVDQPQHF.

This clone was detected a few times. The chain carries TRBV7-6 and TRBJ2-1, with TRBD2 matching 9 bases. CDR1 and CDR2 (germline): SGHVS, FNYEAQ. This CDR3 spans 15 amino acids. Trimming at V came to 5 bases and at J to 4 bases, leaving 6 bases not matched to a gene. The chain's CDR3 is CASSRQTSGYNEQFF. The CDR3 DNA sequence: TGTGCCAGCAGCCGTCAGACTAGCGGTTACAATGAGCAGTTCTTC.

This clone was seen only a few times. J is TRBJ2-1 and V is TRBV19; 7 nucleotides align to TRBD2. With V trimmed by 1 base and J by 0 bases, 3 bases remained unmatched. The germline V gene has CDR1 LNHDA and CDR2 SQIVND (reference sequence). The CDR3 has 16 amino acids. The CDR3 coding sequence is TGTGCCAGTAGTATAGGTCCGGGGGGCTCCTACAATGAGCAGTTCTTC. It is translated as CASSIGPGGSYNEQFF.

This chain links TRBV5-4 with TRBJ2-3; 12 nucleotides match TRBD1. Germline-derived CDR1 and CDR2 are SGHNT and YYREEE (reference sequence). CDR3 size: 13 residues. V trimming: 4 bases; J trimming: 6 bases; junction bases outside the gene matches: 0. The CDR3 DNA reads TGTGCCAGCAGCGGGACAGGGGGCGATACGCAGTATTTT. Its protein product is CASSGTGGDTQYF.

J is TRBJ2-2 and V is TRBV4-1; 15 bases are a match to TRBD2. The germline CDR1 and CDR2 sequences are MGHRA and YSYEKL. With V trimmed by 3 bases and J by 3 bases, 11 bases remained unmatched. This CDR3 contains 20 residues. The CDR3 nucleotides are TGCGCCAGCAGCCAGACCCCCGGACTAGCGGGAGGGAGGCACACCGGGGAGCTGTTTTTT. This encodes CASSQTPGLAGGRHTGELFF.

The J gene is TRBJ2-2, the V gene TRBV18, with 8 nucleotides matching TRBD2. The junction had 10 bases not matched to a gene; V was cut back by 5 bases and J by 5 bases. CDR1 is KGHSH, CDR2 LQKENI, per germline. This CDR3 contains 16 residues. This CDR3 is CASSRKREPGTGELFF. In DNA, the CDR3 is TGTGCCAGCTCAAGAAAGCGGGAGCCGGGTACCGGGGAGCTGTTTTTT.